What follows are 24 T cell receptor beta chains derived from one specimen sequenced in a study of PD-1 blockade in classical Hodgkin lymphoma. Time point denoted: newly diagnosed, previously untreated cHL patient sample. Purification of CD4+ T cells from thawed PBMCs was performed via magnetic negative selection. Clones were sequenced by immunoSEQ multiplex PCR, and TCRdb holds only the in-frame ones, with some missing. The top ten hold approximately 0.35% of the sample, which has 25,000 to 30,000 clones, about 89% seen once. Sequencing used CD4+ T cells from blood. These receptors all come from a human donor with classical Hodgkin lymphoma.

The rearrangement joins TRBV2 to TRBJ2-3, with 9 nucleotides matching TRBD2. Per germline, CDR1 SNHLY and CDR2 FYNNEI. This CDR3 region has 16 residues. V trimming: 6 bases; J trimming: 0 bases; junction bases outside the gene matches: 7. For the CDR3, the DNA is TGTGCCAGCAGCGCCCCAACTAGCGGGAGCACAGATACGCAGTATTTT. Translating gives CASSAPTSGSTDTQYF. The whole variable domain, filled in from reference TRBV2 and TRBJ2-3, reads EPEVTQTPSHQVTQMGQEVILRCVPISNHLYFYWYRQILGQKVEFLVSFYNNEISEKSEIFDDQFSVERPDGSNFTLKIRSTKLEDSAMYFCASSAPTSGSTDTQYFGPGTRLTVL.

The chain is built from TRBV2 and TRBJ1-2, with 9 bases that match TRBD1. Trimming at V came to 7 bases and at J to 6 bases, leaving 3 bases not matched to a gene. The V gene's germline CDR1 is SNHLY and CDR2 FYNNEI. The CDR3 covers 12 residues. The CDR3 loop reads CASKTGGNGYTF. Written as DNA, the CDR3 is TGTGCCAGCAAGACAGGGGGGAATGGCTACACCTTC. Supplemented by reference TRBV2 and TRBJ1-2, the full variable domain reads EPEVTQTPSHQVTQMGQEVILRCVPISNHLYFYWYRQILGQKVEFLVSFYNNEISEKSEIFDDQFSVERPDGSNFTLKIRSTKLEDSAMYFCASKTGGNGYTFGSGTRLTVV.

CDR3 amino acids: CASSFIIWDTQYF. The CDR3 coding sequence is TGTGCCAGCAGCTTTATCATTTGGGATACGCAGTATTTT. This sequence joins TRBV5-8 and TRBJ2-3; D unclear. This CDR3 is built from 13 residues. V dropped 2 bases and J dropped 6 bases, with 10 bases sitting between them. Germline assignment: CDR1 SGHTS and CDR2 YDEGEE. Using reference TRBV5-8 and TRBJ2-3 for the parts outside the CDR3, the full variable domain is EAGVTQSPTHLIKTRGQQATLRCSPISGHTSVYWYQQALGLGLQFLLWYDEGEERNRGNFPPRFSGRQFPNYSSELNVNALELEDSALYLCASSFIIWDTQYFGPGTRLTVL.

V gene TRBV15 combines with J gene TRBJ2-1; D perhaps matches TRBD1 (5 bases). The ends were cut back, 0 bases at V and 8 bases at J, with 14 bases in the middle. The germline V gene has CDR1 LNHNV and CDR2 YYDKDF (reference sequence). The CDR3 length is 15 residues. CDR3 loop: CATSREGAGLYEQFF. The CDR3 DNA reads TGTGCCACCAGCAGAGAAGGGGCAGGGCTCTATGAGCAGTTCTTC.

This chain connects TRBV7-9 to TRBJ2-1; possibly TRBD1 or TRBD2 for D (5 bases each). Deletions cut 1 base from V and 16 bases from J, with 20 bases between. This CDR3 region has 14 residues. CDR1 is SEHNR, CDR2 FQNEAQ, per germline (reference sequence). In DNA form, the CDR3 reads TGTGCCAGCAGCTTAGACTCGGGACGCTCCCGCGCATTCTTC. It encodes CASSLDSGRSRAFF.

Here the CDR3 DNA reads TGCAGCTCCCGGGAGAGCTCCTACAATGAGCAGTTCTTC. Translating gives CSSRESSYNEQFF. The chain joins TRBV29-1 to TRBJ2-1; a possible D gene is TRBD2 (6 bases). Looked up from germline, CDR1 is SQVTM and CDR2 is ANQGSEA. The CDR3 contains 13 residues. V was clipped by 8 bases and J by 0 bases, with 11 bases between them.

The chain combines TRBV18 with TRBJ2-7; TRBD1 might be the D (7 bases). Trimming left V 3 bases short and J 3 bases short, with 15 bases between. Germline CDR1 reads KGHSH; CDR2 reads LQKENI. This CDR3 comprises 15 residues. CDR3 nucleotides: TGTGCCAGCTCACCCTCGACAGGGACTCTCTACGAGCAGTACTTC. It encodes CASSPSTGTLYEQYF. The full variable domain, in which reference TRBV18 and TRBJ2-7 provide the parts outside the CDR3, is NAGVMQNPRHLVRRRGQEARLRCSPMKGHSHVYWYRQLPEEGLKFMVYLQKENIIDESGMPKERFSAEFPKEGPSILRIQQVVRGDSAAYFCASSPSTGTLYEQYFGPGTRLTVT.

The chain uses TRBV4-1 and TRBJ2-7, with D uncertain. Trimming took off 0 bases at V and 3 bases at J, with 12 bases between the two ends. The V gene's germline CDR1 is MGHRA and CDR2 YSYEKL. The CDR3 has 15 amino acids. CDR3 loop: CASSQEWPADYEQYF. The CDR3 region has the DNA TGCGCCAGCAGCCAAGAGTGGCCAGCCGACTACGAGCAGTACTTC.

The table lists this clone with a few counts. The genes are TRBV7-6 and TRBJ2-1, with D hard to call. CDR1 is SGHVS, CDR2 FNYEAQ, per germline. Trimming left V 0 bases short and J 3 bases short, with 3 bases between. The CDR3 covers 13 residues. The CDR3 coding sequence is TGTGCCAGCAGCTTAGCCTTCTACAATGAGCAGTTCTTC. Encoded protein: CASSLAFYNEQFF.

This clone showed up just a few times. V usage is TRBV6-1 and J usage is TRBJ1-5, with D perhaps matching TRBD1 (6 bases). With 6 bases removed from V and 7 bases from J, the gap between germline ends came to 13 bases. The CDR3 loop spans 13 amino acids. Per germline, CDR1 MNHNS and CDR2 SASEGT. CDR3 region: CASRITGQQPQHF. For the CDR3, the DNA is TGTGCCAGCAGAATAACGGGACAACAGCCCCAGCATTTT.

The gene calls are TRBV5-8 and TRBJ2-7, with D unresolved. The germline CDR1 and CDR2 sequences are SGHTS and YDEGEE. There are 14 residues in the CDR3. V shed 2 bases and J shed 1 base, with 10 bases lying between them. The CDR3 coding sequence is TGTGCCAGCAGCTTCACGCTTGGGTCCTACGAGCAGTACTTC. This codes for CASSFTLGSYEQYF.

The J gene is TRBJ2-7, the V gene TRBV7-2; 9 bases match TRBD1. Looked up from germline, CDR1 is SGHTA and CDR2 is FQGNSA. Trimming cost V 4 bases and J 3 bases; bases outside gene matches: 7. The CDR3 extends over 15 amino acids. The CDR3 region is CASSSGTGSFYEQYF. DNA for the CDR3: TGTGCCAGCAGCTCCGGGACAGGGTCGTTCTACGAGCAGTACTTC. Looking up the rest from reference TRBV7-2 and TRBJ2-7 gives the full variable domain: GAGVSQSPSNKVTEKGKDVELRCDPISGHTALYWYRQSLGQGLEFLIYFQGNSAPDKSGLPSDRFSAERTGGSVSTLTIQRTQQEDSAVYLCASSSGTGSFYEQYFGPGTRLTVT.

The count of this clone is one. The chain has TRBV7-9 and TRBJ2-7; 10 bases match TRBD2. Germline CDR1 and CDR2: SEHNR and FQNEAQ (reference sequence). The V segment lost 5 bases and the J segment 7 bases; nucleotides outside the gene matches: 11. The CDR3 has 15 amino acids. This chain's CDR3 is CASSERGLATTEQYF. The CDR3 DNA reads TGTGCCAGCAGCGAGAGGGGACTAGCGACTACGGAGCAGTACTTC.

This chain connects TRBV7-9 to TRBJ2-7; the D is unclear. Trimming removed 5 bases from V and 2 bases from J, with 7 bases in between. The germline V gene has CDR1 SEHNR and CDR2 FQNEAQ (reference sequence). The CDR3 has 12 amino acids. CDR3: CASSLSAYEQYF. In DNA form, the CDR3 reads TGTGCCAGCAGCCTTTCAGCCTACGAGCAGTACTTC. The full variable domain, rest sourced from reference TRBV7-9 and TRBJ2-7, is DTGVSQNPRHKITKRGQNVTFRCDPISEHNRLYWYRQTLGQGPEFLTYFQNEAQLEKSRLLSDRFSAERPKGSFSTLEIQRTEQGDSAMYLCASSLSAYEQYFGPGTRLTVT.

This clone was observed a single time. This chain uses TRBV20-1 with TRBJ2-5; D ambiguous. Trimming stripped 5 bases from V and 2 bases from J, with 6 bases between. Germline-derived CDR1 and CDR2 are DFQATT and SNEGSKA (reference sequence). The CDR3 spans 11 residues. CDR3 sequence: CSAAHQETQYF. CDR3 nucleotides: TGCAGTGCTGCGCATCAAGAGACCCAGTACTTC.

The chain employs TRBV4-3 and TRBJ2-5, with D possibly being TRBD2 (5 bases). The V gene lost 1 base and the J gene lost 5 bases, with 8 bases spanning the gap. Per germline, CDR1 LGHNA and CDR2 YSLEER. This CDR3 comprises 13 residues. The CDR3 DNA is TGCGCCAGCAGCCAAGGACCGGGGGAGACCCAGTACTTC. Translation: CASSQGPGETQYF.

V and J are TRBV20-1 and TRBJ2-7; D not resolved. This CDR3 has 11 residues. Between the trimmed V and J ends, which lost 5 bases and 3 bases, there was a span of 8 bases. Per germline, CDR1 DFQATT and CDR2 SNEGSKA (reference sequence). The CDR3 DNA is TGCAGTGCTCTCAGAGGCTACGAGCAGTACTTC. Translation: CSALRGYEQYF.

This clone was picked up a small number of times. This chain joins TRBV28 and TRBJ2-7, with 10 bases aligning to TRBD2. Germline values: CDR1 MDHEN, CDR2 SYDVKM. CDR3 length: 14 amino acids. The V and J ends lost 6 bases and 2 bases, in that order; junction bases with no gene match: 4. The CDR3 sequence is CASRRLAGAYEQYF. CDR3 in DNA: TGTGCCAGCAGGCGACTAGCGGGCGCCTACGAGCAGTACTTC.

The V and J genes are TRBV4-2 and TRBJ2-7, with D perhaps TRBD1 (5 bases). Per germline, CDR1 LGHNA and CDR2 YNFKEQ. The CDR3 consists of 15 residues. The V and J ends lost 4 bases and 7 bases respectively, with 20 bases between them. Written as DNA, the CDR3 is TGTGCCAGCAGCCTGGACGCCCAGGGCCCCAAGGAGCAGTACTTC. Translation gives CASSLDAQGPKEQYF.

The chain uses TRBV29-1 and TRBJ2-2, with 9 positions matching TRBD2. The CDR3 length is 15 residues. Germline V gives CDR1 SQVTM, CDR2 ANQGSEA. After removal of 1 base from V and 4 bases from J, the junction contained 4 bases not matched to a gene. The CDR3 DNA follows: TGCAGCGTTGAAGTAGCGGGAGCGCCCACCGGGGAGCTGTTTTTT. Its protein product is CSVEVAGAPTGELFF.

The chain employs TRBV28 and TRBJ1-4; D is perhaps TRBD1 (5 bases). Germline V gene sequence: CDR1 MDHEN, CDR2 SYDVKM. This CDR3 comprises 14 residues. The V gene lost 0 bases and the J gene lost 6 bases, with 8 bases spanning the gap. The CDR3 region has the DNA TGTGCCAGCAGTTTATGGGCAGGGCATGAAAAACTGTTTTTT. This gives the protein CASSLWAGHEKLFF. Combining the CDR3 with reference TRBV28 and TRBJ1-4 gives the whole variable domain DVKVTQSSRYLVKRTGEKVFLECVQDMDHENMFWYRQDPGLGLRLIYFSYDVKMKEKGDIPEGYSVSREKKERFSLILESASTNQTSMYLCASSLWAGHEKLFFGSGTQLSVL.

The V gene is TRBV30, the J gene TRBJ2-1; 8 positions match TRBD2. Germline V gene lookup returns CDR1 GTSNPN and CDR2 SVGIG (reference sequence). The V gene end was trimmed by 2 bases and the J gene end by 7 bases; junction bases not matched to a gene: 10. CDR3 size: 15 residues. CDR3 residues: CAWSYGRAAVNEQFF. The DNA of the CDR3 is TGTGCCTGGAGTTACGGGAGGGCCGCGGTGAATGAGCAGTTCTTC.

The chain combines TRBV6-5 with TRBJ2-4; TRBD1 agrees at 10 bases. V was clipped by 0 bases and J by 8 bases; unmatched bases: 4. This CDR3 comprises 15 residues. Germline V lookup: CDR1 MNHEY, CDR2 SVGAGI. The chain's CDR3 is CASSYSYGTGDIQYF. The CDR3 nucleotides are TGTGCCAGCAGTTACTCGTACGGGACAGGGGACATTCAGTACTTC.

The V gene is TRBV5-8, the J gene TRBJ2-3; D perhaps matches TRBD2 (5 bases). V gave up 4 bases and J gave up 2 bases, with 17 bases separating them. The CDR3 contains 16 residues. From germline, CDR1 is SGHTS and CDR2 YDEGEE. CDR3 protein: CASSLGGSSVTDTQYF. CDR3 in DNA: TGTGCCAGCAGCCTTGGTGGGAGCTCCGTCACAGATACGCAGTATTTT.